This is a list of T cell receptor beta chains from one sample in a study of T cells in Graves' hyperthyroidism and ophthalmopathy. TCRdb used MiXCR to reprocess the multiplex PCR reads, holding one entry per CDR3 protein. The sample gives 550,000 to 700,000 distinct CDR3 sequences, 40% to 55% of which show up once; roughly 19% is in the top ten. Input material: peripheral blood or thyroid tissue (not recorded which). The receptors originated from an adult woman with Graves' disease, either hyperthyroidism or ophthalmopathy (not recorded which). Each CDR3 is given with its conserved first and last residue. Each record gives: CDR3 length, clone size, J gene, V gene, D gene, CDR3 protein, CDR3 DNA. D genes are given only for firm matches. The size of a clone is reported for some rows only, either as once, few or many, or as a class for expanded clones.

15	NA	TRBJ2-2	TRBV7-9	NA	CASSLNPLNTGELFF	TGTGCCAGCAGCTTAAATCCCCTGAACACCGGGGAGCTGTTTTTT
15	many	TRBJ1-3	TRBV10-3	NA	CAITEGPGLGNTIYF	TGTGCCATCACCGAGGGCCCAGGGTTGGGAAACACCATATATTTT
15	NA	TRBJ2-7	TRBV12-3/TRBV12-4	NA	CASRRTDGNDGGQYF	TGTGCCAGCAGACGGACAGACGGTAACGACGGGGGGCAGTACTTC
18	NA	TRBJ2-1	TRBV15	TRBD2	CATSRDRTGGRFYNEQFF	TGTGCCACCAGCAGAGATCGCACCGGCGGGAGATTCTACAATGAGCAGTTCTTC
16	NA	TRBJ2-2	TRBV24-1	TRBD1	CATSAYRGRGDGELFF	TGTGCCACCAGTGCCTACAGGGGGCGCGGCGACGGGGAGCTGTTTTTT
17	NA	TRBJ1-2	TRBV24-1	NA	CAASTKGGTSENYGYTF	TGTGCCGCCAGTACAAAAGGGGGGACATCGGAGAACTATGGCTACACCTTC
18	many	TRBJ2-5	TRBV7-8	NA	CASSLGIGRGRREETQYF	TGTGCCAGCAGCTTAGGTATCGGCCGCGGACGGAGAGAAGAGACCCAGTACTTC
16	few	TRBJ1-5	TRBV11-1	NA	CASSLGGAQRNQPQHF	TGTGCCAGCAGCTTAGGTGGAGCCCAGCGCAATCAGCCCCAGCATTTT
15	many	TRBJ1-1	TRBV12-3/TRBV12-4	NA	CASTAGSPMNTEAFF	TGTGCCAGCACCGCCGGTAGCCCTATGAACACTGAAGCTTTCTTT
14	NA	TRBJ1-5	TRBV5-1	TRBD1	CATKPGQGDQPQHF	TGCGCCACCAAACCGGGACAGGGCGACCAGCCCCAGCATTTT
13	many	TRBJ1-2	TRBV5-6	NA	CASKPQGFAGYTF	TGTGCCAGCAAACCACAGGGTTTCGCGGGCTACACCTTC
17	NA	TRBJ1-1	TRBV15	NA	CATSRVLTGTTNTEAFF	TGTGCCACCAGCAGGGTACTTACAGGGACGACGAACACTGAAGCTTTCTTT
11	many	TRBJ2-5	TRBV20-1	NA	CSLGTAETQYF	TGCAGTCTCGGGACCGCCGAGACCCAGTACTTC
18	NA	TRBJ2-5	TRBV7-9	NA	CASSPKTRQTGWWETQYF	TGTGCCAGCTCACCAAAGACTAGACAGACTGGATGGTGGGAGACCCAGTACTTC
16	NA	TRBJ1-5	TRBV29-1	TRBD1	CSVEPRTGVNNQPQHF	TGCAGCGTTGAGCCCCGGACAGGGGTGAACAATCAGCCCCAGCATTTT
14	many	TRBJ2-2	TRBV6-5	NA	CASSYSVGTGELFF	TGTGCCAGCAGTTACTCGGTGGGCACCGGGGAGCTGTTTTTT
14	NA	TRBJ2-2	TRBV20-1	NA	CSASTPLNTGELFF	TGCAGTGCCAGCACCCCTTTGAACACCGGGGAGCTGTTTTTT
15	few	TRBJ1-2	TRBV18	TRBD1	CASSPDRGKGYGYTF	TGTGCCAGCTCACCGGACAGGGGGAAAGGCTATGGCTACACCTTC
17	many	TRBJ2-2	TRBV7-6	NA	CASSLDGNRWEAGELFF	TGTGCCAGCAGCTTAGATGGAAACAGGTGGGAGGCCGGGGAGCTGTTTTTT
15	many	TRBJ1-2	TRBV6-1	NA	CASSEGVSLYYGYTF	TGTGCCAGCAGTGAAGGTGTATCCCTTTACTATGGCTACACCTTC
14	few	TRBJ1-2	TRBV5-1	NA	CASSLAAANYGYTF	TGCGCCAGCAGCTTGGCCGCAGCTAACTATGGCTACACCTTC
15	NA	TRBJ2-5	TRBV10-3	NA	CAIRPTRLTEETQYF	TGTGCCATCAGGCCAACGAGACTAACCGAAGAGACCCAGTACTTC
15	NA	TRBJ1-5	TRBV7-9	NA	CASSQVGPGDQPQHF	TGCGCCAGCAGCCAAGTGGGACCGGGTGATCAGCCCCAGCATTTT
12	once	TRBJ2-7	TRBV29-1	NA	CSYRDTSYEQYF	TGCAGCTACCGGGACACCTCCTACGAGCAGTACTTC
16	NA	TRBJ1-3	TRBV10-3	TRBD1	CAIGQGEPDSGNTIYF	TGTGCCATCGGGCAGGGGGAGCCGGACTCTGGAAACACCATATATTTT
14	many	TRBJ1-1	TRBV12-3/TRBV12-4	NA	CASRLQGGGAEAFF	TGTGCCAGCAGGTTACAGGGTGGAGGTGCTGAAGCTTTCTTT
12	NA	TRBJ1-2	TRBV20-1	NA	CSARATEHGYTF	TGCAGTGCTAGAGCGACAGAGCACGGCTACACCTTC
17	NA	TRBJ2-2	TRBV9	TRBD2	CASSGDASGKNTGELFF	TGTGCCAGCAGTGGGGATGCTAGCGGGAAAAACACCGGGGAGCTGTTTTTT
15	many	TRBJ2-2	TRBV6-1	NA	CASIRRAVYTGELFF	TGTGCCAGCATCAGGAGAGCGGTATACACCGGGGAGCTGTTTTTT
10	NA	TRBJ2-5	TRBV5-1	NA	CASRVTAQYF	TGCGCCAGCAGAGTGACGGCCCAGTACTTC
15	NA	TRBJ2-3	TRBV14	TRBD2	CASSRTSGSADTQYF	TGTGCCAGCAGCCGGACTAGCGGGAGCGCAGATACGCAGTATTTT
13	many	TRBJ1-3	TRBV4-2	NA	CASSHEGGNTIYF	TGTGCCAGCAGCCATGAAGGTGGAAACACCATATATTTT
13	once	TRBJ1-6	TRBV5-1	NA	CASSSRGSGPLHF	TGCGCCAGCAGCTCCAGGGGTTCAGGGCCCCTCCACTTT
14	NA	TRBJ1-5	TRBV2	NA	CASSEIRGPQPQHF	TGTGCCAGCAGTGAAATCCGGGGGCCTCAGCCCCAGCATTTT
18	NA	TRBJ2-2	TRBV7-9	TRBD1	CASSTTDRGGWNTGELFF	TGTGCCAGCAGTACGACGGACAGGGGAGGATGGAACACCGGGGAGCTGTTTTTT
10	NA	TRBJ2-1	TRBV20-1	NA	CSARVGEQFF	TGCAGTGCTAGAGTGGGGGAGCAGTTCTTC
15	many	TRBJ2-7	TRBV7-9	TRBD2	CASSPYKLASYEQYF	TGTGCCAGCAGCCCCTACAAACTAGCGTCTTACGAGCAGTACTTC
15	many	TRBJ1-5	TRBV6-6	NA	CASSRGGTSNQPQHF	TGTGCCAGCAGCCGTGGCGGGACTAGCAATCAGCCCCAGCATTTT
15	NA	TRBJ2-7	TRBV7-2	NA	CASSAGRLAKNEQYF	TGTGCCAGCAGCGCAGGAAGGCTAGCTAAGAACGAGCAGTACTTC
13	NA	TRBJ1-1	TRBV11-2	TRBD1	CASSTQGVTEAFF	TGTGCCAGCAGCACACAGGGGGTCACTGAAGCTTTCTTT
12	NA	TRBJ1-4	TRBV5-1	NA	CASSGGVEKLFF	TGCGCCAGCAGCGGGGGAGTTGAAAAACTGTTTTTT
13	few	TRBJ1-5	TRBV15	NA	CATSRGEGQPQHF	TGTGCCACCAGCAGAGGCGAAGGGCAGCCCCAGCATTTT
19	NA	TRBJ2-6	TRBV7-2	TRBD1	CASSLDRGYWSSGANVLTF	TGTGCCAGCAGCTTAGACAGGGGGTACTGGAGCTCTGGGGCCAACGTCCTGACTTTC
15	NA	TRBJ2-1	TRBV10-3	NA	CAISESVAARTEQFF	TGTGCCATCAGTGAGTCGGTAGCGGCGCGGACTGAGCAGTTCTTC
14	many	TRBJ1-2	TRBV5-6	NA	CASSRDRNPSGYTF	TGTGCCAGCAGCCGTGACAGGAATCCCTCTGGCTACACCTTC
14	NA	TRBJ2-7	TRBV7-3	TRBD2	CASSLTSREGEQYF	TGTGCCAGCAGCTTAACGTCCCGGGAGGGCGAGCAGTACTTC